This is a list of T cell receptor beta chains from one sample in a study of CD8 T cells in ankylosing spondylitis. In TCRdb, the 5' RACE reads were re-called with MiXCR into one record per CDR3 protein. This repertoire shows about 510,000 distinct CDR3 sequences, approximately 5.3% found once; its top ten account for around 3.5%. Specimen: blood, either unsorted or a sorted T cell fraction (not recorded which). The source of these receptors is a male donor with ankylosing spondylitis. Each CDR3 is given with its conserved first and last residue. Each record gives: J gene, D gene, V gene, clone size, CDR3 DNA, CDR3 protein. D genes are given only for firm matches. Clone size, where shown, is once, few, many, or a class for clones that have expanded.

>TRBJ2-5|-|TRBV29-1|many
TGCAGCGTTGTTGGCCAGGGGAGGGCGGGGACCCAGTACTTC
CSVVGQGRAGTQYF
>TRBJ1-4|-|TRBV6-1|many
TGTGCCAGCAGTGAAGCTGGGAAACTGTTTTTT
CASSEAGKLFF
>TRBJ1-1|-|TRBV6-2/TRBV6-3|many
TGTGCCAGCGGGGGATTGAACACTGAAGCTTTCTTT
CASGGLNTEAFF
>TRBJ2-1|-|TRBV4-2|-
TGTGCCAGCAGCCAAGATACGGGGCTGTACAATGAGCAGTTCTTC
CASSQDTGLYNEQFF
>TRBJ1-1|-|TRBV6-2/TRBV6-3|many
TGTGCCAGCAGTTTCTACTTAGGAGGGGTGAACACTGAAGCTTTCTTT
CASSFYLGGVNTEAFF
>TRBJ2-3|-|TRBV29-1|many
TGCAGCTTACTCAGCACAGATACGCAGTATTTT
CSLLSTDTQYF
>TRBJ2-1|TRBD1|TRBV5-6|many
TGTGCCAGCAGCTTGGTGGACAGGGGGCAGAATGAGCAGTTCTTC
CASSLVDRGQNEQFF
>TRBJ1-1|-|TRBV7-3|many
TGTGCCAGCAGCTTAATTCGGACGGAAATGAACACTGAAGCTTTCTTT
CASSLIRTEMNTEAFF
>TRBJ2-5|-|TRBV6-1|-
TGTGCCAGCAGTGAAAGGCTAGGATCCCAAGAGACCCAGTACTTC
CASSERLGSQETQYF
>TRBJ1-5|-|TRBV12-3/TRBV12-4|many
TGTGCCAGCAGTTTAGTATACCCAGACTGGACCAATCAGCCCCAGCATTTT
CASSLVYPDWTNQPQHF
>TRBJ1-1|-|TRBV7-9|many
TGTGCCAGCAGCTTGGGACACCGGGGAGCTTTCTTT
CASSLGHRGAFF
>TRBJ2-1|-|TRBV20-1|many
TGCAGTGCTAGAGTGCTGGGAGGCGCCTACAATGAGCAGTTCTTC
CSARVLGGAYNEQFF
>TRBJ1-5|-|TRBV12-3/TRBV12-4|many
TGTGCCAGCAGTTCACCTGATCCTAGCAATCAGCCCCAGCATTTT
CASSSPDPSNQPQHF
>TRBJ2-2|-|TRBV4-3|many
TGCGCCAGCAGCCAAGATCTGGGGTTGGAGCTGTTTTTT
CASSQDLGLELFF
>TRBJ2-1|TRBD2|TRBV5-1|-
TGCGCCAGCAGCTCCGGACTAGCGGAGGGGGATGAGCAGTTCTTC
CASSSGLAEGDEQFF